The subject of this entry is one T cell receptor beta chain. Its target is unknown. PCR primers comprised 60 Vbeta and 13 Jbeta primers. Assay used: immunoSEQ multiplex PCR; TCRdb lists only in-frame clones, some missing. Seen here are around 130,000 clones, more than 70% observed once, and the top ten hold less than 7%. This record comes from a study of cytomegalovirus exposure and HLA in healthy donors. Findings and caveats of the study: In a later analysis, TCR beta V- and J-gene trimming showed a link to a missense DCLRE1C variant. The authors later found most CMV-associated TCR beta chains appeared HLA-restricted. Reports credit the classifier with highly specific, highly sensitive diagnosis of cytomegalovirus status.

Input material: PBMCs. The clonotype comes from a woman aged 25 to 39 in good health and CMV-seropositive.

The CDR3 bases are TGTGCCAGCAGCTTAGCGGGACAGGGGTACGAGCAGTACTTC. This gives the protein CASSLAGQGYEQYF. V and J are TRBV7-2 and TRBJ2-7; 10 nucleotides line up with TRBD1. After removal of 0 bases from V and 4 bases from J, the junction contained 0 bases not matched to a gene. CDR3 length equals 14 residues. Germline-derived CDR1 and CDR2 are SGHTA and FQGNSA.